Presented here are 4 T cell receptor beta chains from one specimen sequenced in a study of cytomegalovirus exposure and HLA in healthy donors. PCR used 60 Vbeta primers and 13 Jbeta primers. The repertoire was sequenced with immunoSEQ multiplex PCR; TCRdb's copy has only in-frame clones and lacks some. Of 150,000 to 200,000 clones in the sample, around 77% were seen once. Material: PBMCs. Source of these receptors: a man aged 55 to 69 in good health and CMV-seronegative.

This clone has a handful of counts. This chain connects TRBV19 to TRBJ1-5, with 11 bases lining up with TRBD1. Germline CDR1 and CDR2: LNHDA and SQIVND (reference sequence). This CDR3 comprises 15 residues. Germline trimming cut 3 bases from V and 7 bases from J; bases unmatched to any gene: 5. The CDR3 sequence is CASSMARDRGQPQHF. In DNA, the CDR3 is TGTGCCAGTAGTATGGCGCGGGACAGGGGGCAGCCCCAGCATTTT.

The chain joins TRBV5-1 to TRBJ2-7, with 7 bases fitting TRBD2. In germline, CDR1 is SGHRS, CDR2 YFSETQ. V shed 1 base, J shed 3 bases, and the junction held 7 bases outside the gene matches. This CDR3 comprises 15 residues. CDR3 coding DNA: TGCGCCAGCAGCTTGTCTGGGGAGGGTCTCTACGAGCAGTACTTC. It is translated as CASSLSGEGLYEQYF.

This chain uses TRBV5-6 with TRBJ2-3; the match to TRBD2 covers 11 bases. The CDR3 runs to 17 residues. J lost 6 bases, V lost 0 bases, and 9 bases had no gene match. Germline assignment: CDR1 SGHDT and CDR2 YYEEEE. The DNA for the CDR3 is TGTGCCAGCAGCTTGGGGCCTAGCGGGGGGTTCTCGGATACGCAGTATTTT. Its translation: CASSLGPSGGFSDTQYF.

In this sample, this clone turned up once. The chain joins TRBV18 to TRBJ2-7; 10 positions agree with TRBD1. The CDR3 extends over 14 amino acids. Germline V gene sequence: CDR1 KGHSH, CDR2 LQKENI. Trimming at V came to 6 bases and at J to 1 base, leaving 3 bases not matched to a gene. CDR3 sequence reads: CASSQGQGSYEQYF. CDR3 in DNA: TGTGCCAGCTCCCAGGGACAGGGGTCCTACGAGCAGTACTTC.